The 23 T cell receptor beta chains below all came from one sample that was sequenced in a study of tumor-infiltrating lymphocytes in primary liver carcinoma. Blood RNA came from unsorted whole blood; germline DNA was also extracted. From 450 to 550 ng total RNA, TCR beta cDNA was generated with a primer in the constant region. Amplification in three nested multiplex PCR rounds with slightly modified ARM-PCR gave rise to TCR beta libraries. Researchers ran the first two PCR rounds for roughly 10 cycles each with TRBV1-TRBV30 forward primers and a C-beta reverse primer. Each CDR3 protein is one row after TCRdb ran MiXCR on the multiplex PCR reads. The sample holds about 200,000 distinct CDR3 sequences, around three fifths seen once. The sequenced material came from peripheral blood. The origin of the receptors is a woman aged 60 to 75 with primary liver carcinoma and hepatitis B virus infection.

The CDR3 region is CARNAALGSTNEKLFF. The CDR3, as DNA: TGTGCCAGGAATGCCGCCTTAGGGTCAACTAATGAAAAACTGTTTTTT. The chain recombines TRBV6-1 with TRBJ1-4; D is ambiguous. This CDR3 has 16 amino acids. Germline-derived CDR1 and CDR2 are MNHNS and SASEGT. Trimming took 9 bases from V and 0 from J, leaving 17 bases between them.

Points on this clonotype: A much larger clone differs by one base, so this may be a read error. V gene TRBV6-1 combines with J gene TRBJ2-3; TRBD1 is a possible D gene (6 bases). CDR3 length equals 16 residues. CDR1 is MNHNS and CDR2 is SASEGT in the germline V gene. Here the CDR3 DNA reads TGTGCCGGCAGTGAACCGGGACACCACGTTCCGGAGACGCAGTATTTT. It is translated as CAGSEPGHHVPETQYF.

J is TRBJ2-7 and V is TRBV7-9, with a tentative D call TRBD2 (6 bases). Between the trimmed V and J ends, which lost 8 bases and 6 bases, there was a span of 20 bases. Germline V gene sequence: CDR1 SEHNR, CDR2 FQNEAQ (reference sequence). The CDR3 sequence is 14 residues long. CDR3 loop: CASCNAGLVGEQYF. The CDR3 nucleotides read TGTGCCAGCTGCAACGCGGGGCTAGTGGGCGAGCAGTACTTC.

With respect to this clonotype: Since a much larger clone is just one base distant, this may be a read error. V usage is TRBV12-5 and J usage is TRBJ1-1; no definite D call. This CDR3 has 12 amino acids. Germline CDR1 and CDR2: LGHNT and FRNRAP. The CDR3 coding sequence is TGTGCTAGTGGTCCGATGAACAGTGAAGCTTTCTTT. This encodes CASGPMNSEAFF. The full variable domain, in which reference TRBV12-5 and TRBJ1-1 provide the parts outside the CDR3, is DARVTQTPRHKVTEMGQEVTMRCQPILGHNTVFWYRQTMMQGLELLAYFRNRAPLDDSGMPKDRFSAEMPDATLATLKIQPSEPRDSAVYFCASGPMNSEAFFGQGTRLTVV.

Comments on this clonotype: One junction end disagrees with the germline gene, perhaps due to a read error. The chain links TRBV4-1 to TRBJ2-5, with D tentatively TRBD1 or TRBD2 (5 bases each). The length of the CDR3 is 15 residues. Germline values: CDR1 MGHRA, CDR2 YSYEKL. CDR3: CACSHEGQKSETQYF. The CDR3 DNA is TGCGCCTGCAGCCATGAGGGGCAAAAGTCGGAGACCCAGTACTTC.

In this sample, this clonotype is medium-sized. The chain uses TRBV11-2 and TRBJ2-7, with 8 bases aligning to TRBD1. The trim removed 6 bases at V and 5 bases at J, leaving 12 bases unmatched. Germline V lookup: CDR1 SGHAT, CDR2 FQNNGV. The CDR3 is 15 residues long. The CDR3 loop is CASRSLRQGINEQYF. The DNA for the CDR3 is TGTGCCAGCAGATCTTTGCGACAGGGGATCAACGAGCAGTACTTC.

Note on this clonotype: This could be a read error, since a much larger clone is one nucleotide away. The V gene is TRBV6-5, the J gene TRBJ2-2, with 7 bases identical to TRBD2. Trimming at V came to 2 bases and at J to 2 bases, leaving 8 bases not matched to a gene. This CDR3 has 17 amino acids. Germline lookup yields CDR1 MNHEY and CDR2 SVGAGI. For the CDR3, the DNA is TGTGCCAGCAGTTACACTCCGACTAGCCTAAACACCGGGGAGCTGTTTTTT. Translating gives CASSYTPTSLNTGELFF.

This clonotype turned up a few times. The rearrangement links TRBV6-6 to TRBJ1-5, with a tentative D call TRBD1 (6 bases). The V end lost 2 bases, the J end lost 4 bases, and 18 bases lay between the germline ends. CDR1 and CDR2 (germline): MNHNY, SVGAGI (reference sequence). CDR3 length equals 17 residues. The CDR3 loop reads CASSYPSSQGRNQPQHF. The CDR3 region has the DNA TGTGCCAGCAGTTACCCCAGTTCGCAGGGGAGGAATCAGCCCCAGCATTTT.

The rearrangement joins TRBV7-8 to TRBJ2-7; TRBD2 is a possible D gene (6 bases). CDR1 and CDR2 (germline): SGHVS, FQNEAQ. Trimming took off 1 base at V and 2 bases at J, with 12 bases between the two ends. This CDR3 is built from 15 residues. The chain's CDR3 is CASSLVGGMPYEQYF. CDR3 DNA: TGTGCCAGCAGCTTAGTCGGCGGGATGCCCTACGAGCAGTACTTC. The full variable domain, in which reference TRBV7-8 and TRBJ2-7 provide the parts outside the CDR3, is GAGVSQSPRYKVAKRGQDVALRCDPISGHVSLFWYQQALGQGPEFLTYFQNEAQLDKSGLPSDRFFAERPEGSVSTLKIQRTQQEDSAVYLCASSLVGGMPYEQYFGPGTRLTVT.

As to this clonotype: With a much larger clone just one base away, this may be a read error. J is TRBJ2-5 and V is TRBV6-5; TRBD2 aligns across 13 bases. The CDR3 has 17 amino acids. Germline CDR1 and CDR2: MNHEY and SVGAGI. V gave up 7 bases and J gave up 5 bases; unmatched junction bases: 13. CDR3 in DNA: TGTGCCAGCAACTCCGGGACTAGCGGGGCCCGGAAGGAGACCCAGTACTTC. It is translated as CASNSGTSGARKETQYF.

This clonotype has only one observation. Given a much more abundant clone one base away, this may be a read error. The chain recombines TRBV4-2 with TRBJ1-4; weak D call: TRBD1 (6 bases). CDR1 and CDR2 from the germline V gene are LGHNA and YNFKEQ. The CDR3 totals 18 residues. V was clipped by 0 bases and J by 4 bases, with 18 bases between them. In DNA, the CDR3 is TGTGCCAGCAGCCAAGATGGGGGCCTCAGTGATGATAATGAAAAACTGTTTTTT. Translated: CASSQDGGLSDDNEKLFF.

The chain is built from TRBV6-1 and TRBJ1-1, with D uncertain. This CDR3 region has 13 residues. The ends were cut back, 1 base at V and 1 base at J, with 4 bases in the middle. From germline, CDR1 is MNHNS and CDR2 SASEGT. Here the CDR3 reads CASSEGANTEAFF. CDR3 nucleotide sequence: TGTGCCAGCAGTGAAGGGGCGAACACTGAAGCTTTCTTT.

Note on this clonotype: This may be a read error, as it is one base from a much larger clone. The chain joins TRBV5-1 to TRBJ2-7, with 7 bases that match TRBD1. The CDR3 spans 15 residues. With V trimmed by 1 base and J by 3 bases, 7 bases remained unmatched. Germline V gene lookup returns CDR1 SGHRS and CDR2 YFSETQ. CDR3 sequence: CASSLSWGQSYEQYF. The CDR3 region has the DNA TGCGCCAGCAGCTTGTCCTGGGGACAGAGCTACGAGCAGTACTTC.

Remarks on this clonotype: A much larger clone differs by one base, so this may be a read error. The chain has TRBV6-5 and TRBJ1-2; the D is unclear. V lost 6 bases and J 4 bases, leaving 9 bases between the germline ends. The CDR3 runs to 12 residues. The germline V gene encodes CDR1 MNHEY and CDR2 SVGAGI. The CDR3 reads CASSGNPYGYTF. In DNA form, the CDR3 reads TGTGCCAGCAGCGGGAACCCCTATGGCTACACCTTC.

To note about this clonotype: A much larger clone differs by one base, so this may be a read error. The J gene is TRBJ2-1, the V gene TRBV6-1, with TRBD2 matching 11 bases. Germline CDR1 is MNHNS and CDR2 is SASEGT. The CDR3 has 17 amino acids. CDR3: CASTRRRGTSGNNGQFF. CDR3 in DNA: TGTGCCAGCACCAGAAGGAGGGGGACTAGCGGAAACAATGGGCAGTTCTTC.

Remarks on this clonotype: A junction boundary mismatches the germline segment, possibly from a read error. This sequence joins TRBV6-5 and TRBJ2-3; the D is unclear. The CDR3 is made up of 14 amino acids. Germline CDR1 is MNHEY and CDR2 is SVGAGI. The CDR3 DNA reads TGTGTCAGCAGTCCTAGTCCTCGTGACGGTACGCAGTATTTT. Translation: CVSSPSPRDGTQYF.

As to this clonotype: One base away lies a much larger clone, so this may be a sequencing read error. The gene calls are TRBV6-5 and TRBJ1-1; D remains ambiguous. The CDR3 length is 13 residues. Germline V gene data show CDR1 as MNHEY and CDR2 as SVGAGI. Here the CDR3 DNA reads TGTGCCAGCAGTTACCCCTCGGGCACTGGAGCTTTCTTT. Translation gives CASSYPSGTGAFF.

Remarks on this clonotype: Mismatch with germline at one junction end may stem from a read error. The chain links TRBV6-5 to TRBJ1-1, with TRBD1 identical over 10 bases. The germline V gene encodes CDR1 MNHEY and CDR2 SVGAGI. CDR3 length: 15 residues. CDR3 sequence reads: CASSPLDRGRTEAFF. As DNA, the CDR3 is TGTGCCAGTAGTCCCCTGGACAGGGGGAGGACTGAAGCCTTCTTT.

Ten or more counts support this clonotype. The chain links TRBV6-2 or TRBV6-3 to TRBJ2-1; TRBD2 aligns across 12 bases. The V and J ends lost 5 bases and 7 bases, in that order; junction bases with no gene match: 6. Germline CDR1 and CDR2: MNHEY and SVGEGT. This CDR3 spans 15 amino acids. CDR3 sequence reads: CASSPSGRALNEQFF. In nucleotides, the CDR3 is TGTGCCAGCAGTCCTAGCGGGAGGGCCCTTAATGAGCAGTTCTTC.

The chain joins TRBV12-3 or TRBV12-4 to TRBJ2-3, with a possible D match to TRBD2 (7 bases). V was trimmed by 8 bases and J by 2 bases, leaving 23 bases between them. This CDR3 has 17 amino acids. The CDR3 DNA reads TGTGCCAGCGGCTCAATGGGGGGCGGGAGTTTCACAGATACGCAGTATTTT. Amino acids: CASGSMGGGSFTDTQYF.

This clonotype was seen a single time. V usage is TRBV6-1 and J usage is TRBJ1-1; D gene ambiguous. The CDR3 sequence is 13 residues long. V gave up 6 bases and J gave up 4 bases, with 12 bases separating them. Germline values: CDR1 MNHNS, CDR2 SASEGT. The CDR3 spells CASSLGAVTEAFF. The CDR3 nucleotides read TGTGCCAGCAGCCTGGGCGCGGTCACTGAAGCTTTCTTT.

This clonotype was seen a single time. This CDR3 is missing its conserved last phenylalanine or tryptophan, likely due to a read error. The chain uses TRBV11-2 and TRBJ2-2; 11 bases align to TRBD2. The CDR3 consists of 16 residues. Germline-derived CDR1 and CDR2 are SGHAT and FQNNGV. Trimming at V came to 5 bases and at J to 5 bases, leaving 7 bases not matched to a gene. CDR3 nucleotides: TGTGCCAGCAGCATACTAGCGGGAGATTTAACCGGGGAGCTGTTTATT. Its protein is CASSILAGDLTGELFI.

The chain carries TRBV12-3 or TRBV12-4 and TRBJ2-3; no firm D call. The CDR3 is made up of 14 amino acids. V lost 3 bases to trimming and J lost 4 bases, with 11 bases between them. The CDR3 loop is CASSFGWSPDTQYF. The CDR3 region has the DNA TGTGCCAGCAGTTTCGGATGGTCCCCAGATACGCAGTATTTT.